This passage covers 30 T cell receptor beta chains from one sample sequenced in a study of blood T cell repertoires in COVID-19 (TCRdb year 2020). The library was made by the immunoSEQ multiplex PCR assay. TCRdb holds this immuneACCESS table with in-frame rearrangements only. Some clones are missing; in checked studies, unresolved V genes explain under half, and the rest has no known cause. The sample table lists about 100,000 clones, roughly 79% of them with a count of one. Approximately 4.6% of the sample is held by the ten biggest clonotypes. The sample taken for sequencing was peripheral blood. The receptors come from a man older than 75 with COVID-19, enrolled during active disease.

This clone was recorded a few times. The CDR3 region is CASSLGIMSGKKNTEAFF. CDR3 in DNA: TGCGCCAGCAGCTTGGGAATCATGTCCGGGAAAAAGAACACTGAAGCTTTCTTT. J is TRBJ1-1 and V is TRBV5-1; no clear D gene. The germline gives CDR1 SGHRS, CDR2 YFSETQ. The CDR3 has 18 amino acids. V dropped 0 bases and J dropped 1 base, with 19 bases sitting between them.

This clone appeared a few times. The V gene is TRBV30, the J gene TRBJ2-7; 8 nucleotides match TRBD1. Germline loops: CDR1 GTSNPN, CDR2 SVGIG (reference sequence). The ends lost 0 bases at V and 5 bases at J; junction bases unmatched: 12. The CDR3 totals 16 residues. CDR3 nucleotide sequence: TGTGCCTGGAGTGTACCTCAGGCAGGGGGCGCGGACGAGCAGTACTTC. Its translation: CAWSVPQAGGADEQYF.

In nucleotides, the CDR3 is TGTGCCAGCAGCCCTGCGGGACGAGGGCTAGGAAACACCATATATTTT. Translated: CASSPAGRGLGNTIYF. The chain uses TRBV5-6 and TRBJ1-3; D is possibly TRBD1 (5 bases). CDR3 size: 16 residues. Trimming stripped 4 bases from V and 4 bases from J, with 18 bases between. The germline V gene encodes CDR1 SGHDT and CDR2 YYEEEE.

V and J are TRBV7-9 and TRBJ2-1, with a possible D match to TRBD1 (6 bases). The V end lost 0 bases, the J end lost 10 bases, and 13 bases lay between the germline ends. CDR1 is SEHNR and CDR2 is FQNEAQ in the germline V gene (reference sequence). The CDR3 has 14 residues. This chain's CDR3 is CASSLAGRGFEQFF. As DNA, the CDR3 is TGTGCCAGCAGCTTAGCGGGTAGGGGGTTCGAGCAGTTCTTC.

The CDR3 loop is CSGSDRSDTEAFF. CDR3 nucleotides: TGCAGCGGATCGGACAGATCGGACACTGAAGCTTTCTTT. The J gene is TRBJ1-1, the V gene TRBV29-1, with a weak D call TRBD1 (6 bases). The germline CDR1 and CDR2 sequences are SQVTM and ANQGSEA. The CDR3 consists of 13 residues. With 7 bases removed from V and 3 bases from J, the gap between germline ends came to 15 bases.

The CDR3 region is CASITGPNTEAFF. As DNA, the CDR3 is TGTGCCAGTATTACAGGCCCGAACACTGAAGCTTTCTTT. The rearrangement links TRBV19 to TRBJ1-1; D perhaps matches TRBD1 (5 bases). Germline CDR1 is LNHDA and CDR2 is SQIVND (reference sequence). Trimming stripped 7 bases from V and 1 base from J, with 10 bases between. The CDR3 loop spans 13 amino acids.

The rearrangement links TRBV19 to TRBJ2-7; 7 bases map to TRBD1. J gave up 4 bases and V 5 bases, and 8 bases lay outside the gene matches. CDR1 and CDR2 (germline): LNHDA, SQIVND (reference sequence). This CDR3 is 14 amino acids long. The CDR3 here is CASSLTGAGYEQYF. DNA of the CDR3: TGTGCCAGTAGTCTTACAGGGGCTGGGTACGAGCAGTACTTC.

The V call is TRBV28, the J call TRBJ2-5; 8 bases fit TRBD2. Germline loops: CDR1 MDHEN, CDR2 SYDVKM. V trimming: 1 base; J trimming: 6 bases; junction bases outside the gene matches: 4. CDR3 length: 14 residues. The CDR3 sequence is CASSLSGGRKTQYF. DNA for the CDR3: TGTGCCAGCAGTTTATCGGGGGGGCGAAAGACCCAGTACTTC.

The rearrangement joins TRBV7-9 to TRBJ2-5; 10 bases are a match to TRBD1. V shed 5 bases and J 3 bases; nucleotides not matched to a gene: 3. CDR1 SEHNR and CDR2 FQNEAQ come from the germline V gene (reference sequence). There are 14 residues in the CDR3. The CDR3 nucleotides are TGTGCCAGCAGCGCGGGGACAGGGGAAGAGACCCAGTACTTC. It translates to CASSAGTGEETQYF.

The J gene is TRBJ2-3, the V gene TRBV6-2 or TRBV6-3; D gene ambiguous. The CDR3 totals 15 residues. Germline-derived CDR1 and CDR2 are MNHEY and SVGEGT. Trimming left V 4 bases short and J 1 base short, with 12 bases between. The CDR3 loop is CASSSPLGGTDTQYF. DNA for the CDR3: TGTGCCAGCAGTTCCCCGCTTGGAGGCACAGATACGCAGTATTTT.

V gene TRBV5-1 combines with J gene TRBJ2-7; 10 nucleotides align to TRBD2. The germline CDR1 and CDR2 sequences are SGHRS and YFSETQ. Trimming at V came to 0 bases and at J to 3 bases, leaving 9 bases not matched to a gene. The CDR3 is made up of 17 amino acids. This CDR3 reads CASSLGGTGTSVYEQYF. Here the CDR3 DNA reads TGCGCCAGCAGCTTGGGCGGGACCGGGACTAGCGTCTACGAGCAGTACTTC.

This chain links TRBV6-2 or TRBV6-3 with TRBJ1-4; D not certain. V lost 2 bases, J lost 5 bases, and 18 bases lay in between. There are 17 residues in the CDR3. The germline V gene has CDR1 MNHEY and CDR2 SVGEGT. The CDR3 DNA sequence: TGTGCCAGCAGTTACGGCCGTATAGGAGTTAGGAATGAAAAACTGTTTTTT. It is translated as CASSYGRIGVRNEKLFF.

The chain links TRBV4-3 to TRBJ1-1; 11 bases map to TRBD1. V gave up 4 bases and J gave up 3 bases; unmatched junction bases: 4. The CDR3 totals 15 residues. Germline CDR1 LGHNA, CDR2 YSLEER. CDR3 sequence: CASSRGTGGDTEAFF. The CDR3 DNA follows: TGCGCCAGCAGCCGGGGGACAGGGGGAGACACTGAAGCTTTCTTT.

The CDR3 DNA reads as TGCAGCGTTGTCTTAGGGACTAGAACCACCGGGGAGCTGTTTTTT. It is translated as CSVVLGTRTTGELFF. The rearrangement uses TRBV29-1 and TRBJ2-2, with TRBD2 matching over 8 bases. The trim removed 4 bases at V and 4 bases at J, leaving 8 bases unmatched. Germline assignment: CDR1 SQVTM and CDR2 ANQGSEA. The CDR3 loop spans 15 amino acids.

The V gene is TRBV9, the J gene TRBJ1-5; 7 nucleotides align to TRBD1. The CDR3 sequence is 14 residues long. Germline assignment: CDR1 SGDLS and CDR2 YYNGEE. V was pared by 2 bases and J by 4 bases, with 3 bases of the junction left unmatched. The CDR3 nucleotides read TGTGCCAGCAGCGTTTCAGGGGGGAATCAGCCCCAGCATTTT. This gives the protein CASSVSGGNQPQHF.

This clone turned up a few times. The chain couples TRBV7-9 to TRBJ2-7; 7 nucleotides align to TRBD1. The V and J ends lost 4 bases and 1 base, in that order; junction bases with no gene match: 10. The germline gives CDR1 SEHNR, CDR2 FQNEAQ (reference sequence). CDR3 length: 16 amino acids. The CDR3 reads CASSSYTGVLSYEQYF. The DNA of the CDR3 is TGTGCCAGCAGCTCTTATACAGGGGTTTTATCCTACGAGCAGTACTTC.

The chain joins TRBV19 to TRBJ1-2; the match to TRBD1 covers 8 bases. CDR1 and CDR2 (germline): LNHDA, SQIVND (reference sequence). The CDR3 loop spans 14 amino acids. V shed 5 bases, J shed 5 bases, and the junction held 7 bases outside the gene matches. The CDR3 nucleotides are TGTGCCAGTAGTGCCCGGGACAGGCTGTATGGCTACACCTTC. Translation: CASSARDRLYGYTF.

The V gene is TRBV3-1 (or the pseudogene TRBV3-2), the J gene TRBJ2-7; the match to TRBD1 covers 11 bases. The CDR3 contains 15 residues. Germline values: CDR1 LGHDT, CDR2 YNNKEL (reference sequence). V lost 5 bases and J lost 3; bases outside the gene matches: 6. The DNA of the CDR3 is TGTGCCAGCAGCTCCCGGGACAGGGGGGTCTACGAGCAGTACTTC. Its protein product is CASSSRDRGVYEQYF.

The chain is built from TRBV13 and TRBJ1-1; possible D gene TRBD1, 5 bases. With 0 bases removed from V and 0 bases from J, the gap between germline ends came to 14 bases. In germline, CDR1 is PRHDT, CDR2 FYEKMQ (reference sequence). The CDR3 consists of 17 residues. The CDR3 sequence is CASSLGLQGGMNTEAFF. DNA for the CDR3: TGTGCCAGCAGCTTAGGCCTCCAGGGAGGGATGAACACTGAAGCTTTCTTT.

This chain connects TRBV4-3 to TRBJ1-3; D might be TRBD1 (5 bases). Germline CDR1 LGHNA, CDR2 YSLEER. The CDR3 spans 18 residues. Deletions cut 1 base from V and 1 base from J, with 17 bases between. CDR3 amino acids: CASSQAVPLTASGNTIYF. DNA of the CDR3: TGCGCCAGCAGCCAAGCGGTGCCTCTGACAGCTTCTGGAAACACCATATATTTT.

The chain has TRBV5-6 and TRBJ1-1, with 9 bases aligning to TRBD1. The CDR3 is 14 residues long. Germline V gene lookup returns CDR1 SGHDT and CDR2 YYEEEE. J lost 2 bases, V lost 5 bases, and 4 bases had no gene match. CDR3 residues: CASRYTGGNTEAFF. The CDR3 DNA sequence: TGTGCCAGCAGGTACACAGGGGGCAACACTGAAGCTTTCTTT.

This chain uses TRBV7-9 with TRBJ2-1; 10 bases match TRBD2. CDR3 size: 15 residues. V was clipped by 5 bases and J by 5 bases; unmatched bases: 6. Germline V lookup: CDR1 SEHNR, CDR2 FQNEAQ (reference sequence). CDR3: CASSQTSGANNEQFF. CDR3 sequence (DNA): TGTGCCAGCAGCCAAACTAGCGGGGCTAACAATGAGCAGTTCTTC.

The CDR3 DNA sequence: TGTGCCAGCAGTGCACAGGGGAGGTATGGCTACACCTTC. Translated: CASSAQGRYGYTF. The chain combines TRBV6-2 or TRBV6-3 with TRBJ1-2, with 7 positions matching TRBD1. The CDR3 length is 13 residues. The germline V gene encodes CDR1 MNHEY and CDR2 SVGEGT. V lost 5 bases and J lost 5; bases outside the gene matches: 5.

The chain is built from TRBV18 and TRBJ1-5; D ambiguous. Deletions cut 2 bases from V and 0 bases from J, with 11 bases between. Germline V CDR1 and CDR2: KGHSH, LQKENI. The CDR3 is 16 amino acids. Here the CDR3 reads CASSPGGRSSNQPQHF. The DNA of the CDR3 is TGTGCCAGCTCACCAGGTGGCAGATCTAGCAATCAGCCCCAGCATTTT.

This clone was recorded once. CDR3 in amino acids: CASSLRGLNGGPGELFF. The DNA of the CDR3 is TGTGCCAGCAGCTTGCGAGGTCTAAACGGGGGGCCCGGGGAGCTGTTTTTT. The chain carries TRBV7-8 and TRBJ2-2; tentative D call: TRBD2 (7 bases). The length of the CDR3 is 17 residues. V lost 3 bases, J lost 6 bases, and 20 bases lay in between. Germline V lookup: CDR1 SGHVS, CDR2 FQNEAQ.

The chain is built from TRBV7-2 and TRBJ2-7; 10 bases agree with TRBD2. This CDR3 region has 18 residues. V dropped 2 bases and J dropped 0; count of bases not matched to a gene: 10. CDR1 SGHTA and CDR2 FQGNSA come from the germline V gene. CDR3 amino acids: CASSLTASGGLSSYEQYF. The CDR3 DNA reads TGTGCCAGCAGCTTAACCGCTAGCGGGGGCTTGAGCTCCTACGAGCAGTACTTC. Using reference TRBV7-2 and TRBJ2-7 for the parts outside the CDR3, the full variable domain is GAGVSQSPSNKVTEKGKDVELRCDPISGHTALYWYRQSLGQGLEFLIYFQGNSAPDKSGLPSDRFSAERTGGSVSTLTIQRTQQEDSAVYLCASSLTASGGLSSYEQYFGPGTRLTVT.

The sample holds one count of this clone. The rearrangement links TRBV4-1 to TRBJ2-3; tentative D call: TRBD2 (5 bases). CDR1 and CDR2 from the germline V gene are MGHRA and YSYEKL. The CDR3 is made up of 16 amino acids. V lost 2 bases and J 2 bases, leaving 14 bases between the germline ends. Here the CDR3 reads CASSQSPAANTDTQYF. The CDR3 DNA reads as TGCGCCAGCAGCCAAAGCCCAGCGGCAAACACAGATACGCAGTATTTT.

The rearrangement joins TRBV7-2 to TRBJ1-5; D may be TRBD1 (6 bases). Trimming pared 2 bases from V and 7 bases from J, leaving 15 bases between. Germline CDR1 is SGHTA and CDR2 is FQGNSA. The CDR3 runs to 15 residues. CDR3 sequence: CASSLSGGRVQPQHF. The CDR3 nucleotides read TGTGCCAGCAGCTTAAGTGGGGGCAGGGTCCAGCCCCAGCATTTT.

The sample holds a few counts of this clone. V is TRBV4-1 and J is TRBJ2-5; no definite D call. In germline, CDR1 is MGHRA, CDR2 YSYEKL. The CDR3 runs to 14 residues. Trimming stripped 0 bases from V and 7 bases from J, with 12 bases between. The DNA of the CDR3 is TGCGCCAGCAGCCAAGAAACAGCATCAGGGACCCAGTACTTC. It encodes CASSQETASGTQYF.

This clone has a handful of counts. V gene TRBV18 combines with J gene TRBJ2-3; D might be TRBD2 (6 bases). Germline V gene data show CDR1 as KGHSH and CDR2 as LQKENI. V lost 2 bases, J lost 8 bases, and 17 bases lay in between. CDR3 size: 15 residues. The CDR3 DNA follows: TGTGCCAGCTCACCAGAGGCGGGGTCCCTCGGTACGCAGTATTTT. This translates into CASSPEAGSLGTQYF.